The sequence of this T cell receptor (beta chain) was determined in a study of identical twins. Template switching introduced a universal primer site, and the cDNA bore unique molecular identifiers. One entry per CDR3 protein results from TCRdb running MiXCR on the 5' RACE reads. The data contain 1,800,000 or so distinct CDR3 sequences, more than 30% of them singletons. This clonotype was observed a handful of times. Antigen unknown. Study conclusions and caveats: The same donors were not followed; conclusions instead depended on cross-sectional statistical analysis. Shared out-of-frame alpha sequences (those common to twins) showed excess low generation probability. Weaker excess sharing between twins was seen in beta out-of-frame sequences.

V was clipped by 1 base and J by 7 bases, with 9 bases between them. The CDR3 is 12 residues long. The germline CDR1 and CDR2 sequences are DFQATT and SNEGSKA (reference sequence). Sequenced material: cord blood. This receptor was identified in a newborn girl in good health. The genes are TRBV20-1 and TRBJ2-3, with D possibly matching TRBD2 (6 bases). The DNA for the CDR3 is TGCAGTGCTAGAGGGGACTCATATACGCAGTATTTT. Amino acids: CSARGDSYTQYF.